Listed below are T cell receptor beta chains from one sample, sequenced in a study of STAT5B mutations in CD4+ large granular lymphocyte leukemia. Sequenced by immunoSEQ multiplex PCR; TCRdb stores in-frame clones only, minus some. Among roughly 140 clones listed, 60% to 80% were seen once. The sequenced sample was PBMCs. These TCRs come from a man older than 75 with CD4+ T-cell large granular lymphocyte leukemia. Both conserved end residues are part of each CDR3. D genes are given only for firm matches. Rows may omit the clone size; those that give it use once, few, many or a size class.

CDR3aa: CASSSGGGEQYF
CDR3nt: TGTGCCAGCAGCTCAGGGGGGGGCGAGCAGTACTTC
v_gene: TRBV7-9
j_gene: TRBJ2-7
abundance: few
d_gene: NA

CDR3aa: CASSPRLAGDNEQFF
CDR3nt: TGTGCTAGCAGCCCACGACTAGCGGGAGATAATGAGCAGTTCTTC
v_gene: TRBV7-7
j_gene: TRBJ2-1
abundance: NA
d_gene: TRBD2

CDR3aa: CASSLGRRGSGNTIYF
CDR3nt: TGTGCCAGCAGCTTAGGCAGGAGGGGGTCTGGAAACACCATATATTTT
v_gene: TRBV13
j_gene: TRBJ1-3
abundance: NA
d_gene: NA